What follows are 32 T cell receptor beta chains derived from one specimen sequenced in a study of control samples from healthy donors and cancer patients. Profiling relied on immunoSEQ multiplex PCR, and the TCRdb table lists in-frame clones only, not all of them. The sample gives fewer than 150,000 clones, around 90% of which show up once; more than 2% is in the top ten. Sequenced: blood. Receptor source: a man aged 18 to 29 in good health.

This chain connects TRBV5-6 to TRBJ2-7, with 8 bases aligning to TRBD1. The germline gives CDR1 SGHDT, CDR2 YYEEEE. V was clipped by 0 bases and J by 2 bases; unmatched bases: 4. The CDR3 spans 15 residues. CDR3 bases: TGTGCCAGCAGCTTGGGGACAGGGAGCCCCTACGAGCAGTACTTC. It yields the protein CASSLGTGSPYEQYF. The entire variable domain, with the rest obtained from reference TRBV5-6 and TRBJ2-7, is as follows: DAGVTQSPTHLIKTRGQQVTLRCSPKSGHDTVSWYQQALGQGPQFIFQYYEEEERQRGNFPDRFSGHQFPNYSSELNVNALLLGDSALYLCASSLGTGSPYEQYFGPGTRLTVT.

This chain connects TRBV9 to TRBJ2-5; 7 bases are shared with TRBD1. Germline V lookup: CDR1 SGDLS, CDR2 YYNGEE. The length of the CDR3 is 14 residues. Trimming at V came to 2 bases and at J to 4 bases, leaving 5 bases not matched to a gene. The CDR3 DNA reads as TGTGCCAGCAGCGTCACAGGGGTAGTAGAGACCCAGTACTTC. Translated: CASSVTGVVETQYF.

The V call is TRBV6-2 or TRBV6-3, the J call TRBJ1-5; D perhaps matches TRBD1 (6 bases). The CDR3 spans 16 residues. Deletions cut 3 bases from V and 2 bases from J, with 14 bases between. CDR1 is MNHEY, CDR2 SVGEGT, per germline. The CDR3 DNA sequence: TGTGCCAGCAGTTATAAGGGGGTGGTAGGCAATCAGCCCCAGCATTTT. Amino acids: CASSYKGVVGNQPQHF.

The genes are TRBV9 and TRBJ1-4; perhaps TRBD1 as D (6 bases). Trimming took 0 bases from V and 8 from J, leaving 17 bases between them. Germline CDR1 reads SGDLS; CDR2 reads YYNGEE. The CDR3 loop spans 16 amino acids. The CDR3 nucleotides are TGTGCCAGCAGCGTAGCTCCAGGGGTTAGAGGGGAAAAACTGTTTTTT. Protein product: CASSVAPGVRGEKLFF.

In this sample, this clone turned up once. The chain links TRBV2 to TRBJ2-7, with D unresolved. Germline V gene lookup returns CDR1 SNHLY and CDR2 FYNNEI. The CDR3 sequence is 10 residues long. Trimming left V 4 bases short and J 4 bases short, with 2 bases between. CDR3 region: CASSVYEQYF. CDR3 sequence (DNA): TGTGCCAGCAGTGTGTACGAGCAGTACTTC.

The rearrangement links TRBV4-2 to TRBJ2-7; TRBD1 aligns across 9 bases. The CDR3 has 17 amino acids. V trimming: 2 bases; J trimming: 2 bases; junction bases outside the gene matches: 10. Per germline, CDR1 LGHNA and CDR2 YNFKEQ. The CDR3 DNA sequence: TGTGCCAGCAGCCAAACCCCTCCGGACAGGGGACCCTACGAGCAGTACTTC. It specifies CASSQTPPDRGPYEQYF.

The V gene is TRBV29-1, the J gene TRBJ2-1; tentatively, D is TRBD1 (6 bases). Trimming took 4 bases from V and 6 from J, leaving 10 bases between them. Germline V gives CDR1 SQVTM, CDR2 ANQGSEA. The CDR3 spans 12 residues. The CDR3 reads CSVVDRANEQFF. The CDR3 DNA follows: TGCAGCGTTGTGGACAGAGCCAATGAGCAGTTCTTC.

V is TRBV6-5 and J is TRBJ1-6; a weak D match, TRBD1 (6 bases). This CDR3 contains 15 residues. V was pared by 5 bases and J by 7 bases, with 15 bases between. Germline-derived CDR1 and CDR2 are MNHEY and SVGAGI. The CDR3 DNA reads TGTGCCAGCAGTCGACTCGGGGGGCGGAATTCACCCCTCCACTTT. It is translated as CASSRLGGRNSPLHF.

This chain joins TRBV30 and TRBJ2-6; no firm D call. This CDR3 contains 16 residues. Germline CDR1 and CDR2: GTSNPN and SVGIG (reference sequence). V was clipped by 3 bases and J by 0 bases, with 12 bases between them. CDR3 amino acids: CAWRPVGISGANVLTF. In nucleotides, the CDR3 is TGTGCCTGGAGGCCGGTGGGTATCTCTGGGGCCAACGTCCTGACTTTC.

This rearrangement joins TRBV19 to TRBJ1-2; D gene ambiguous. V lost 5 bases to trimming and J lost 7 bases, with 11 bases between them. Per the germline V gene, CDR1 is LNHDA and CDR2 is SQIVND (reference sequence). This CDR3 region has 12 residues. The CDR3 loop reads CASSFKDFGYTF. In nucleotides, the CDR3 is TGTGCCAGTAGTTTCAAAGACTTTGGCTACACCTTC.

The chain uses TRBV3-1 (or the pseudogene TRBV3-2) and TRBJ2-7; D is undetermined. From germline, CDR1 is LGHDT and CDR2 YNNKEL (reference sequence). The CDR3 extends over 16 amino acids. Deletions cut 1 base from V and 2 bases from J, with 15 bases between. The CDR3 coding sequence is TGTGCCAGCAGCCAAGTCTCCGGGTCCAACCCCTACGAGCAGTACTTC. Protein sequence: CASSQVSGSNPYEQYF.

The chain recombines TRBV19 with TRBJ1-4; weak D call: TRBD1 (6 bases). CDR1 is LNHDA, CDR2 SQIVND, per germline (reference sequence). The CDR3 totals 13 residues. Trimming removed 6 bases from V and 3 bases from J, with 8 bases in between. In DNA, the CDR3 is TGTGCCAGTAGGGACAGCTCTAATGAAAAACTGTTTTTT. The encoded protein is CASRDSSNEKLFF. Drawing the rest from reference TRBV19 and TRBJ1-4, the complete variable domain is DGGITQSPKYLFRKEGQNVTLSCEQNLNHDAMYWYRQDPGQGLRLIYYSQIVNDFQKGDIAEGYSVSREKKESFPLTVTSAQKNPTAFYLCASRDSSNEKLFFGSGTQLSVL.

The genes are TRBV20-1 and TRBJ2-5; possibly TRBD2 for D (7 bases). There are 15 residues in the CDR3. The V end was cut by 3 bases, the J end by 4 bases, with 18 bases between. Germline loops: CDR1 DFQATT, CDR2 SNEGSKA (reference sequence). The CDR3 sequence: CSASRGGDIRETQYF. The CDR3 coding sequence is TGCAGTGCTAGTAGGGGGGGGGATATCCGAGAGACCCAGTACTTC.

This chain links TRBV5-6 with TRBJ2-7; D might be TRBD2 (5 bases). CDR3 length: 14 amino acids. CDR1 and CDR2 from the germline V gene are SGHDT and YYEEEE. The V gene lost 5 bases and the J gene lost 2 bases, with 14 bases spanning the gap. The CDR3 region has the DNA TGTGCCAGCAGGGGATCCGACGGGACCTACGAGCAGTACTTC. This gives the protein CASRGSDGTYEQYF.

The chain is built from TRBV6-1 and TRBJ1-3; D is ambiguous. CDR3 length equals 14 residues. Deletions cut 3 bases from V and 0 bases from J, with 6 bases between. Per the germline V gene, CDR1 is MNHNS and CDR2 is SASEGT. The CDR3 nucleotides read TGTGCCAGCAGTGAGCAGGTCTCTGGAAACACCATATATTTT. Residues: CASSEQVSGNTIYF.

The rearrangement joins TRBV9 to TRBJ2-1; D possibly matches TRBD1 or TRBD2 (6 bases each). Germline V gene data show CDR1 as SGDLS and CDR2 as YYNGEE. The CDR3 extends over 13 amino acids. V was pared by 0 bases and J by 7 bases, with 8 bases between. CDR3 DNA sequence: TGTGCCAGCAGCGTAGGGGGGGCGAATGAGCAGTTCTTC. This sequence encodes CASSVGGANEQFF.

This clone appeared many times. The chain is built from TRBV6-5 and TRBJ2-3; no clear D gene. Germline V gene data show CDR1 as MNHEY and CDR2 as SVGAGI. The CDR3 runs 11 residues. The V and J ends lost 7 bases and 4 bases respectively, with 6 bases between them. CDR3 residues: CASNRADTQYF. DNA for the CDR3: TGTGCCAGCAACCGCGCAGATACGCAGTATTTT.

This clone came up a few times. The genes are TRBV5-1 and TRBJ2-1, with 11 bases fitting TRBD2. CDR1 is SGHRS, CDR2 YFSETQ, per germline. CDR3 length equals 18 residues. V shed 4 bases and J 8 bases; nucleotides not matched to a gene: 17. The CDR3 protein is CASSPLGQLAGVPHEQFF. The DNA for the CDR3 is TGCGCCAGCAGCCCACTGGGACAACTAGCGGGAGTTCCCCATGAGCAGTTCTTC.

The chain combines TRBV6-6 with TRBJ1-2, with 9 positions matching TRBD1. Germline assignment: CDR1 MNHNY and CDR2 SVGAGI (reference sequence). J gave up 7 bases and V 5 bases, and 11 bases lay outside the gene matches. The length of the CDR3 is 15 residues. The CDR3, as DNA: TGTGCCAGCAGTGTGGACAGGGGAGGGCTTGGTGGCTACACCTTC. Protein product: CASSVDRGGLGGYTF.

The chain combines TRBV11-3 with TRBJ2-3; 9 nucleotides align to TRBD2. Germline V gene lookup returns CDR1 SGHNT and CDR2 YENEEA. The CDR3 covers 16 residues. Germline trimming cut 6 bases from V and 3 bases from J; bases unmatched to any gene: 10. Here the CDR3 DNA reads TGTGCCAGCAGTATTAGCGGGAGTTGGGTGACAGATACGCAGTATTTT. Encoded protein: CASSISGSWVTDTQYF.

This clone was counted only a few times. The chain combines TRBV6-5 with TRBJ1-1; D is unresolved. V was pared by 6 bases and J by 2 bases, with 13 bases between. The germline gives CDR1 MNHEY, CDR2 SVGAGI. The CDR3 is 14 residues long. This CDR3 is CASRDPTRNTEAFF. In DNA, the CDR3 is TGTGCCAGCAGGGACCCAACCCGAAACACTGAAGCTTTCTTT.

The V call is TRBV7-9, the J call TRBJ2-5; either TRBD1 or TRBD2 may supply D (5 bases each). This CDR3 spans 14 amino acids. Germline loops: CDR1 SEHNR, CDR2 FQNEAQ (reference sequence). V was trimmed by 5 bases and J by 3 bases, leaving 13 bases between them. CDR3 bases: TGTGCCAGCAGCGACCGGGACGGGAAAGAGACCCAGTACTTC. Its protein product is CASSDRDGKETQYF. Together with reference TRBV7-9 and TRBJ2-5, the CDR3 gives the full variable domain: DTGVSQNPRHKITKRGQNVTFRCDPISEHNRLYWYRQTLGQGPEFLTYFQNEAQLEKSRLLSDRFSAERPKGSFSTLEIQRTEQGDSAMYLCASSDRDGKETQYFGPGTRLLVL.

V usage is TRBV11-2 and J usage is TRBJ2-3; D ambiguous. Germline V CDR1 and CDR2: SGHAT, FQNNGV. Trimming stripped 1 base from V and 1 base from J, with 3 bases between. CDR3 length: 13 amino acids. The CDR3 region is CASSLAGTDTQYF. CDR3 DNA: TGTGCCAGCAGCTTAGCAGGCACAGATACGCAGTATTTT.

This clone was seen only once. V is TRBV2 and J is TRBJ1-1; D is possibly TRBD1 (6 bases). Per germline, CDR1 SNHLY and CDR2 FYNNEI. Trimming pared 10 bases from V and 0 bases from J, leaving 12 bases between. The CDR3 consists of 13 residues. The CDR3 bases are TGTGCCACCTTGGACAGACTGAACACTGAAGCTTTCTTT. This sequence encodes CATLDRLNTEAFF.

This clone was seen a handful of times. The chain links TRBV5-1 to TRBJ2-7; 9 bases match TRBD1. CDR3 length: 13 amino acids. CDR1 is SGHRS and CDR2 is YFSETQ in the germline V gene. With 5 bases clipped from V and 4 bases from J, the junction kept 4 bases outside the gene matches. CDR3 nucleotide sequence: TGCGCCAGCAGACAGGGGGCGGGGTACGAGCAGTACTTC. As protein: CASRQGAGYEQYF.

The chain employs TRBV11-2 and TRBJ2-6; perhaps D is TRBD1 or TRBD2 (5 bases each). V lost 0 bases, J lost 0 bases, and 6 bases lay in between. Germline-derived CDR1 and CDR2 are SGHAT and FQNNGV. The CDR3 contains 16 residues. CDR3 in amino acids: CASSLDGGSGANVLTF. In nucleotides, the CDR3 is TGTGCCAGCAGCTTAGATGGGGGCTCTGGGGCCAACGTCCTGACTTTC.

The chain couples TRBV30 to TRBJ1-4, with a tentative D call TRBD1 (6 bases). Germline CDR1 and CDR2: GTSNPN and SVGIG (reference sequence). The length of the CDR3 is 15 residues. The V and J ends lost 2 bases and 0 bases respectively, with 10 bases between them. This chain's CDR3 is CAWSPGQPTNEKLFF. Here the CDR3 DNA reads TGTGCCTGGAGTCCCGGACAGCCAACTAATGAAAAACTGTTTTTT.

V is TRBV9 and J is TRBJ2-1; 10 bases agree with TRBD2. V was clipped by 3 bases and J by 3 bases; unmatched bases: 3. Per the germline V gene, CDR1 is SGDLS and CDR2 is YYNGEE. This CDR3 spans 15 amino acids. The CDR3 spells CASSETSGLYNEQFF. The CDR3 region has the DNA TGTGCCAGCAGCGAGACTAGCGGGCTCTACAATGAGCAGTTCTTC.

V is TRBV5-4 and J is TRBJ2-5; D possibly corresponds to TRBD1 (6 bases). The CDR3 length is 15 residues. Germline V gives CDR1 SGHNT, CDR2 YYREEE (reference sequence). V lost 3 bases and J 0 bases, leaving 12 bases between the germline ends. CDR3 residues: CASSSAGTNQETQYF. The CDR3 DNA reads TGTGCCAGCAGCTCCGCCGGGACAAACCAAGAGACCCAGTACTTC.

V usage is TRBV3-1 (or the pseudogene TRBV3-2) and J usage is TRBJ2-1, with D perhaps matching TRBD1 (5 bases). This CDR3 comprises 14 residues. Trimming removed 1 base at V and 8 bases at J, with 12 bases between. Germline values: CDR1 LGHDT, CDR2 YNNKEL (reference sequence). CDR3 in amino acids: CASSQGAGFDEQFF. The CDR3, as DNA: TGTGCCAGCAGCCAAGGGGCAGGGTTTGATGAGCAGTTCTTC.

CDR3 coding DNA: TGTGCCAGCAGCTTAGCTGTCTCTGGAAACACCATATATTTT. Translation: CASSLAVSGNTIYF. This chain joins TRBV11-3 and TRBJ1-3; D remains unclear. Germline CDR1 reads SGHNT; CDR2 reads YENEEA. V lost 1 base to trimming and J lost 0 bases, with 4 bases between them. The CDR3 has 14 amino acids. Drawing the rest from reference TRBV11-3 and TRBJ1-3, the complete variable domain is EAGVVQSPRYKIIEKKQPVAFWCNPISGHNTLYWYLQNLGQGPELLIRYENEEAVDDSQLPKDRFSAERLKGVDSTLKIQPAELGDSAVYLCASSLAVSGNTIYFGEGSWLTVV.

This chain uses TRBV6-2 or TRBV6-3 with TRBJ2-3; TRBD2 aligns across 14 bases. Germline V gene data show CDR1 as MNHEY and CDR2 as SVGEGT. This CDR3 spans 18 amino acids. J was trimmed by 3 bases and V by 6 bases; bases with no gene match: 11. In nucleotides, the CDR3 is TGTGCCAGCAGCCCCCCCACCTGGACTAGCGGGAGGACAGATACGCAGTATTTT. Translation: CASSPPTWTSGRTDTQYF.